Described below is a single T cell receptor (beta chain) sequence and its context. These data come from a study of cytomegalovirus exposure and HLA in healthy donors. PCR used 60 Vbeta primers and 13 Jbeta primers. Only in-frame clones appear in the TCRdb table, and some are missing; sequencing was by immunoSEQ multiplex PCR. The profile covers roughly 140,000 clones, with approximately 80% appearing a single time and roughly 4.7% taken by the ten largest. The CDR3 length is 16 residues. J was trimmed by 0 bases and V by 1 base; bases with no gene match: 1. CDR1 and CDR2 from the germline V gene are LGHNA and YNFKEQ.

Sequenced input: PBMCs. The sequence was collected from a male donor in good health and CMV-seronegative. This chain links TRBV4-2 with TRBJ2-3, with 10 bases matching TRBD2. DNA of the CDR3: TGTGCCAGCAGCCAAGGGACTAGCGGCAGCACAGATACGCAGTATTTT. It is translated as CASSQGTSGSTDTQYF.